Sequencing of this T cell receptor beta chain was carried out in a study of T cell repertoires in cytomegalovirus infection. About the study: Selection of CMV epitopes for the study included recently identified HLA-C-restricted and well-studied HLA-B-restricted ones. TCR beta signatures that were public indicated CMV infection and matching HLA type.

The CDR3 is 16 residues long. Germline lookup yields CDR1 MNHEY and CDR2 SMNVEV (reference sequence). Deletions cut 3 bases from V and 2 bases from J, with 13 bases between. General study results and limits: Carriers of CMV and the relevant HLA type were discriminated by public TCR beta frequency. HLA-C-restricted CMV clonotypes gave the most frequent clonotype in two of eight donors.

This clonotype was detected ten times or more. The antigen is undetermined. TCRdb recomputed calls from the reads with MiXCR, one row per CDR3 protein. The sample carries fewer than 1,000,000 distinct CDR3 sequences, around a third recorded once. This sequence joins TRBV27 and TRBJ1-4; D perhaps matches TRBD1 (6 bases). The sample here was cultured CD8+ T cells from PBMCs, taken from culture after CMV antigen stimulation. The origin of this receptor is a human donor in good health (CMV status not recorded). Some clones in this sample may be carry-over from other donors' samples. CDR3 sequence reads: CASSFNREATNEKLFF. The CDR3 DNA follows: TGTGCCAGCAGTTTCAACAGGGAAGCGACTAATGAAAAACTGTTTTTT.